Below, 27 T cell receptor beta chains from the same sample are listed, as sequenced in a study of HIV-infected patients and healthy controls. TCRdb called the 5' RACE reads again in MiXCR, with one record for every CDR3 protein. The table records around 64,000 distinct CDR3 sequences, about 17% of them present only once. What was sequenced was CD4+ T cells from blood. The receptors shown here come from a human donor in good health.

The table lists this clonotype with many counts. CDR3 coding DNA: TGCAGTGCTACCGGACTAGCGGGAGGGCCAGATACGCAGTATTTT. Translated, it gives CSATGLAGGPDTQYF. The rearrangement joins TRBV20-1 to TRBJ2-3; 15 bases align to TRBD2. Germline lookup yields CDR1 DFQATT and CDR2 SNEGSKA (reference sequence). With 4 bases clipped from V and 4 bases from J, the junction kept 3 bases outside the gene matches. The CDR3 is 15 amino acids.

The sample holds one count of this clonotype. The chain carries TRBV20-1 and TRBJ1-4; D gene ambiguous. CDR3 length: 13 amino acids. Germline V CDR1 and CDR2: DFQATT, SNEGSKA (reference sequence). V was clipped by 3 bases and J by 8 bases, with 13 bases between them. CDR3 amino acids: CSARGRREEKLFF. The CDR3 nucleotides are TGCAGTGCTAGGGGCAGAAGGGAGGAAAAACTGTTTTTT.

The genes are TRBV18 and TRBJ2-1; 9 nucleotides match TRBD2. Trimming removed 4 bases from V and 8 bases from J; junction bases left unmatched: 3. Germline values: CDR1 KGHSH, CDR2 LQKENI. CDR3 length: 13 residues. The CDR3, as DNA: TGTGCCAGCTCACAGATAGCGGGGGATGAGCAGTTCTTC. Translating gives CASSQIAGDEQFF. The full variable domain, completed using reference TRBV18 and TRBJ2-1, is NAGVMQNPRHLVRRRGQEARLRCSPMKGHSHVYWYRQLPEEGLKFMVYLQKENIIDESGMPKERFSAEFPKEGPSILRIQQVVRGDSAAYFCASSQIAGDEQFFGPGTRLTVL.

The CDR3 sequence: CSALTSGREYNEQFF. CDR3 nucleotide sequence: TGCAGTGCGTTGACTAGCGGGAGGGAGTACAATGAGCAGTTCTTC. V gene TRBV20-1 combines with J gene TRBJ2-1, with 14 bases matching TRBD2. Germline CDR1 is DFQATT and CDR2 is SNEGSKA (reference sequence). This CDR3 comprises 15 residues. After removal of 6 bases from V and 4 bases from J, the junction contained 5 bases not matched to a gene.

This clonotype occurred a few times. This chain connects TRBV29-1 to TRBJ1-3; maybe TRBD1 (5 bases). V was clipped by 6 bases and J by 4 bases, with 13 bases between them. Germline-derived CDR1 and CDR2 are SQVTM and ANQGSEA. The CDR3 runs to 13 residues. The CDR3, as DNA: TGCAGCGTAATGGGTCAGGGAGGAAACACCATATATTTT. Protein sequence: CSVMGQGGNTIYF.

The chain couples TRBV11-3 to TRBJ2-5; no definite D call. V lost 6 bases and J lost 4, with 12 bases in between. The CDR3 totals 13 residues. Germline-derived CDR1 and CDR2 are SGHNT and YENEEA. The CDR3 sequence: CASRPRPGETQYF. The CDR3, as DNA: TGTGCCAGCAGGCCTAGGCCCGGAGAGACCCAGTACTTC.

Only a few counts were recorded for this clonotype. The chain combines TRBV27 with TRBJ2-5; 8 nucleotides line up with TRBD2. Germline values: CDR1 MNHEY, CDR2 SMNVEV (reference sequence). J was trimmed by 2 bases and V by 5 bases; bases with no gene match: 7. CDR3 length: 15 amino acids. Here the CDR3 reads CASSQKGLGQETQYF. The CDR3 DNA is TGTGCCAGCAGTCAAAAGGGACTAGGGCAAGAGACCCAGTACTTC.

This sequence joins TRBV30 and TRBJ1-1; no definite D call. Trimming shortened V by 2 bases and J by 3 bases, and 19 bases separated the two germline ends. Looked up from germline, CDR1 is GTSNPN and CDR2 is SVGIG (reference sequence). This CDR3 is 16 amino acids long. CDR3 in DNA: TGTGCCTGGAGTTCCCTAGGAACGAGGGATTACACTGAAGCTTTCTTT. As protein: CAWSSLGTRDYTEAFF.

This clonotype occurred many times. The CDR3 sequence: CASSFDNEQFF. CDR3 nucleotides: TGTGCCAGCAGCTTCGACAATGAGCAGTTCTTC. The chain uses TRBV5-6 and TRBJ2-1; D call uncertain. Per germline, CDR1 SGHDT and CDR2 YYEEEE. The CDR3 is made up of 11 amino acids. Trimming removed 2 bases from V and 5 bases from J, with 2 bases in between.

This chain connects TRBV20-1 to TRBJ2-4; 8 bases agree with TRBD2. The CDR3 runs 14 residues. CDR1 and CDR2 from the germline V gene are DFQATT and SNEGSKA (reference sequence). V was clipped by 6 bases and J by 4 bases; unmatched bases: 8. CDR3: CSARLAGGKNIQYF. CDR3 nucleotides: TGCAGTGCGAGGCTAGCGGGCGGAAAAAACATTCAGTACTTC.

The chain links TRBV6-1 to TRBJ2-1; no firm D call. The CDR3 consists of 13 residues. V was shortened by 3 bases and J by 8 bases, with 11 bases between the two germline ends. The germline gives CDR1 MNHNS, CDR2 SASEGT. CDR3 region: CASSDVLVDEQFF. For the CDR3, the DNA is TGTGCCAGCAGTGATGTCTTGGTCGATGAGCAGTTCTTC.

This clonotype occurred a few times. The V call is TRBV14, the J call TRBJ1-1; 7 bases agree with TRBD1. The V segment lost 7 bases and the J segment 5 bases; nucleotides outside the gene matches: 10. There are 14 residues in the CDR3. Per germline, CDR1 SGHDN and CDR2 FVKESK. The CDR3 DNA sequence: TGTGCCAGCACTGAAGGGGGCGCGGGAACTGAAGCTTTCTTT. Protein product: CASTEGGAGTEAFF.

This clonotype appeared many times. The chain links TRBV7-2 to TRBJ2-1, with D perhaps matching TRBD2 (5 bases). From germline, CDR1 is SGHTA and CDR2 FQGNSA. Trimming took off 1 base at V and 7 bases at J, with 14 bases between the two ends. The CDR3 spans 15 residues. The chain's CDR3 is CASSLVSLAGNEQFF. The DNA of the CDR3 is TGTGCCAGCAGCTTAGTATCTCTAGCCGGGAATGAGCAGTTCTTC.

The rearrangement links TRBV12-3 or TRBV12-4 to TRBJ1-2, with 7 bases matching TRBD1. With 5 bases clipped from V and 4 bases from J, the junction kept 4 bases outside the gene matches. The length of the CDR3 is 13 residues. This CDR3 is CASSVTGLYGYTF. CDR3 bases: TGTGCCAGCAGTGTGACAGGGCTCTATGGCTACACCTTC.

This clonotype was counted between two and nine times. The chain uses TRBV5-6 and TRBJ2-3; possibly TRBD2 for D (5 bases). There are 16 residues in the CDR3. Trimming removed 1 base from V and 5 bases from J, with 17 bases in between. CDR1 is SGHDT and CDR2 is YYEEEE in the germline V gene. In DNA, the CDR3 is TGTGCCAGCAGCTTGCCGGGGTTCTCCCCAGGAGATACGCAGTATTTT. This encodes CASSLPGFSPGDTQYF.

The rearrangement uses TRBV15 and TRBJ2-1; a possible D gene is TRBD2 (6 bases). The CDR3 has 15 amino acids. Germline loops: CDR1 LNHNV, CDR2 YYDKDF (reference sequence). Trimming removed 5 bases from V and 12 bases from J, with 23 bases in between. The CDR3 sequence is CATSSNAGFTMRQFF. The CDR3 bases are TGTGCCACCAGCTCCAACGCGGGATTTACAATGAGGCAGTTCTTC.

In this sample, this clonotype turned up a few times. This chain joins TRBV20-1 and TRBJ1-5; TRBD1 matches 11 bases. CDR1 and CDR2 (germline): DFQATT, SNEGSKA (reference sequence). The V segment lost 6 bases and the J segment 5 bases; nucleotides outside the gene matches: 12. This CDR3 has 16 residues. CDR3: CSAPLRDRGYDQPQHF. The CDR3 nucleotides read TGCAGTGCGCCTCTTCGGGACAGGGGGTATGATCAGCCCCAGCATTTT.

Only a few counts were recorded for this clonotype. The genes are TRBV20-1 and TRBJ1-3; no reliable D call. V was clipped by 1 base and J by 1 base, with 5 bases between them. The CDR3 consists of 13 residues. CDR1 is DFQATT and CDR2 is SNEGSKA in the germline V gene (reference sequence). CDR3 region: CSARALSGNTIYF. As DNA, the CDR3 is TGCAGTGCTAGAGCCCTGTCTGGAAACACCATATATTTT.

CDR3 nucleotides: TGCAGTGCTATCCCCGTATTCTCGCCCACAGATACGCAGTATTTT. Translating it yields CSAIPVFSPTDTQYF. This chain joins TRBV20-1 and TRBJ2-3; D unresolved. Germline CDR1 is DFQATT and CDR2 is SNEGSKA (reference sequence). The germline V and J ends were trimmed by 4 bases and 2 bases, with 16 bases remaining between them. This CDR3 contains 15 residues.

This clonotype was seen only a few times. The rearrangement uses TRBV7-2 and TRBJ2-1; TRBD2 matches 7 bases. Germline V CDR1 and CDR2: SGHTA, FQGNSA. The CDR3 has 12 residues. Trimming took 4 bases from V and 12 from J; bases not matched to a gene: 6. The CDR3 loop reads CASSSSGVVQFF. CDR3 in DNA: TGTGCCAGCAGCTCCAGCGGGGTGGTGCAGTTCTTC.

The chain employs TRBV5-1 and TRBJ1-4; TRBD1 matches 9 bases. Germline V gene lookup returns CDR1 SGHRS and CDR2 YFSETQ. The CDR3 loop spans 17 amino acids. V was pared by 1 base and J by 0 bases, with 4 bases of the junction left unmatched. The CDR3 nucleotides read TGCGCCAGCAGCTTGACGGACAGGGGACCAACTAATGAAAAACTGTTTTTT. It encodes CASSLTDRGPTNEKLFF.

The rearrangement joins TRBV20-1 to TRBJ2-3; D call uncertain. Germline CDR1 DFQATT, CDR2 SNEGSKA (reference sequence). V shed 3 bases and J shed 1 base, with 8 bases lying between them. The CDR3 sequence is 13 residues long. The CDR3, as DNA: TGCAGTGCTAGTCCGCAACGCACAGATACGCAGTATTTT. Its protein is CSASPQRTDTQYF.

The chain carries TRBV27 and TRBJ2-1; D is perhaps TRBD2 (5 bases). CDR3 length: 15 residues. Germline loops: CDR1 MNHEY, CDR2 SMNVEV (reference sequence). Trimming shortened V by 6 bases and J by 0 bases, and 12 bases separated the two germline ends. CDR3 nucleotide sequence: TGTGCCAGCAGGGAGCGGAAAGCCTCCTACAATGAGCAGTTCTTC. Translating gives CASRERKASYNEQFF.

This clonotype was observed at least ten times. This sequence joins TRBV5-4 and TRBJ2-5, with a weak D call TRBD2 (5 bases). The CDR3 runs 14 residues. Germline CDR1 reads SGHNT; CDR2 reads YYREEE (reference sequence). Trimming removed 8 bases from V and 1 base from J, with 15 bases in between. CDR3 DNA: TGTGCCAGTTCCTCCGGCGGGCTCCAAGAGACCCAGTACTTC. It translates to CASSSGGLQETQYF.

The chain employs TRBV30 and TRBJ1-2, with D tentatively TRBD1 (5 bases). V shed 2 bases and J shed 12 bases, with 16 bases lying between them. CDR1 and CDR2 (germline): GTSNPN, SVGIG (reference sequence). The CDR3 covers 12 residues. CDR3 in DNA: TGTGCCTGGAGTCGGCAAGGGGCCCCCCACACCTTC. Translating it yields CAWSRQGAPHTF.

This clonotype was found many times. J is TRBJ1-1 and V is TRBV29-1; D remains unclear. The germline V gene encodes CDR1 SQVTM and CDR2 ANQGSEA. Trimming removed 4 bases from V and 1 base from J, with 10 bases in between. CDR3 length: 13 residues. The CDR3 DNA follows: TGCAGCGTTGGACCGCTCCGGAACACTGAAGCTTTCTTT. Translated, it gives CSVGPLRNTEAFF.

The V gene is TRBV19, the J gene TRBJ2-3, with D tentatively TRBD1 (6 bases). V was shortened by 7 bases and J by 3 bases, with 11 bases between the two germline ends. Germline V gene sequence: CDR1 LNHDA, CDR2 SQIVND (reference sequence). The CDR3 is made up of 13 amino acids. In nucleotides, the CDR3 is TGTGCCAGTAAGAACAGGGTAACAGATACGCAGTATTTT. Protein: CASKNRVTDTQYF. The full variable domain, with the rest looked up from reference TRBV19 and TRBJ2-3, is DGGITQSPKYLFRKEGQNVTLSCEQNLNHDAMYWYRQDPGQGLRLIYYSQIVNDFQKGDIAEGYSVSREKKESFPLTVTSAQKNPTAFYLCASKNRVTDTQYFGPGTRLTVL.